Below are 5 T cell receptor beta chains sequenced from a single sample in a study of OX40 agonist ivuxolimab in advanced cancers. Clones were read by immunoSEQ multiplex PCR, and TCRdb kept only the in-frame ones, dropping some. Of over 65,000 clones in the sample, about four fifths were seen once. This specimen consisted of CD4+ or CD8+ T cells sorted from blood, obtained in a trial of the OX40 agonist ivuxolimab. The origin of the receptors is an adult with an advanced solid tumor such as melanoma, head and neck, liver or kidney cancer.

The V call is TRBV5-1, the J call TRBJ1-6, with 7 nucleotides matching TRBD1. The CDR3 is 17 amino acids. V gave up 4 bases and J gave up 2 bases; unmatched junction bases: 9. Germline V CDR1 and CDR2: SGHRS, YFSETQ. CDR3 region: CASSHQGEGAYNSPLHF. CDR3 coding DNA: TGCGCCAGCAGCCATCAGGGGGAGGGAGCCTATAATTCACCCCTCCACTTT.

The DNA for the CDR3 is TGCGCCAGCAGCCAAGTTCCCCCGGGACAGGGGTACCATCAGCCCCAGCATTTT. This encodes CASSQVPPGQGYHQPQHF. The genes are TRBV4-1 and TRBJ1-5, with 10 bases that match TRBD1. The V gene end was trimmed by 1 base and the J gene end by 5 bases; junction bases not matched to a gene: 11. CDR1 is MGHRA, CDR2 YSYEKL, per germline. The CDR3 is made up of 18 amino acids.

V is TRBV7-6 and J is TRBJ2-5, with 8 bases identical to TRBD2. Germline trimming cut 3 bases from V and 5 bases from J; bases unmatched to any gene: 5. The CDR3 spans 14 residues. Germline V CDR1 and CDR2: SGHVS, FNYEAQ. The CDR3 sequence: CASSFNPGGETQYF. Written as DNA, the CDR3 is TGTGCCAGCAGCTTTAACCCGGGAGGGGAGACCCAGTACTTC.

This chain connects TRBV19 to TRBJ2-7; the D gene could be TRBD1 or TRBD2 (5 bases each). The CDR3 runs to 16 residues. V lost 5 bases to trimming and J lost 3 bases, with 20 bases between them. Germline CDR1 and CDR2: LNHDA and SQIVND (reference sequence). The CDR3 spells CASSPRDVLGVYEQYF. For the CDR3, the DNA is TGTGCCAGTAGTCCAAGGGACGTCCTCGGGGTCTACGAGCAGTACTTC. The full variable domain, its missing parts supplied by reference TRBV19 and TRBJ2-7, is DGGITQSPKYLFRKEGQNVTLSCEQNLNHDAMYWYRQDPGQGLRLIYYSQIVNDFQKGDIAEGYSVSREKKESFPLTVTSAQKNPTAFYLCASSPRDVLGVYEQYFGPGTRLTVT.

V gene TRBV5-4 combines with J gene TRBJ2-3; 7 bases match TRBD2. After removal of 4 bases from V and 2 bases from J, the junction contained 4 bases not matched to a gene. The CDR3 sequence is 14 residues long. Germline lookup yields CDR1 SGHNT and CDR2 YYREEE (reference sequence). CDR3 bases: TGTGCCAGCAGCCTGACTAGCACCACAGATACGCAGTATTTT. Protein product: CASSLTSTTDTQYF.